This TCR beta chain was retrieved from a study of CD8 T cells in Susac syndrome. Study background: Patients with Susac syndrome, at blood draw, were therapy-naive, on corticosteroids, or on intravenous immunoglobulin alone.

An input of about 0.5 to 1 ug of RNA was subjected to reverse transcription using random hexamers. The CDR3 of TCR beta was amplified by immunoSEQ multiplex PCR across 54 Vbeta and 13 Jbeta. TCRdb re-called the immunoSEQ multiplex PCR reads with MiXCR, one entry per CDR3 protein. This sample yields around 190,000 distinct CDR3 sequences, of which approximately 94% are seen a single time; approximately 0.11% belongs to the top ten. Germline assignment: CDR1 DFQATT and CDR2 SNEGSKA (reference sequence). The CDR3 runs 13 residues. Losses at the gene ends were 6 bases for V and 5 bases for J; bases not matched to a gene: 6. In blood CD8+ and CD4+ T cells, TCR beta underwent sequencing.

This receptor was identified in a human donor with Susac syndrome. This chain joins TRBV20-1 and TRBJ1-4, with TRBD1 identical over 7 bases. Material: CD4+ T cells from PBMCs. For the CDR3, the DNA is TGCAGTGCCAGTCGCAGGGGGAATGAAAAACTGTTTTTT. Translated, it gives CSASRRGNEKLFF.